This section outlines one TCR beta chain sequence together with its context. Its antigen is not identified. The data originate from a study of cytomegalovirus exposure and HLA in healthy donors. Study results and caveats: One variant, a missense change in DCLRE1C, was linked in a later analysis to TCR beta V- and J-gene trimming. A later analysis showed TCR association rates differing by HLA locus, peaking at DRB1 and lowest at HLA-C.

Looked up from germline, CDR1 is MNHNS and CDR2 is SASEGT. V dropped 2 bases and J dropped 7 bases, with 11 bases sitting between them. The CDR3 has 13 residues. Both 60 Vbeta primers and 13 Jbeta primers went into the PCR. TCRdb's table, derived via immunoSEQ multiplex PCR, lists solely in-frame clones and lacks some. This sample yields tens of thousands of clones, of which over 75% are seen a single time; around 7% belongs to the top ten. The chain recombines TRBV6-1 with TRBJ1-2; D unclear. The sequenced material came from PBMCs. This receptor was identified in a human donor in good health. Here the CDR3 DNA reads TGTGCCAGCAGTGAACACGGAGCCGCTGGCTACACCTTC. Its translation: CASSEHGAAGYTF.